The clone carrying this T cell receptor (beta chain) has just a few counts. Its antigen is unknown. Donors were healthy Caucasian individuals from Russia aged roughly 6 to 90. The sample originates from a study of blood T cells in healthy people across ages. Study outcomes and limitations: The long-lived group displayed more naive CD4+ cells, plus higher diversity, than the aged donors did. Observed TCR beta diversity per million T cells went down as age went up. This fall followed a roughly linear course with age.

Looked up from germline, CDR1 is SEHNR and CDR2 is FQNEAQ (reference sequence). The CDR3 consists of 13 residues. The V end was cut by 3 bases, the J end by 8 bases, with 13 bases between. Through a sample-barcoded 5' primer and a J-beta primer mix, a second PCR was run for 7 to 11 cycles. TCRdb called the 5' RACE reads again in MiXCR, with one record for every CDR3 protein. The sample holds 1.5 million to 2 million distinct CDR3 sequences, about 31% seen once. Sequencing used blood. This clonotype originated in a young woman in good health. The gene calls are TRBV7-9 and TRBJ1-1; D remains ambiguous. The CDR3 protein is CASSFQSLGEAFF. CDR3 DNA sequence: TGTGCCAGCAGCTTTCAATCCTTAGGAGAAGCTTTCTTT.